These 8 T cell receptor beta chains came from one sample sequenced in a study of monozygotic twins with inflammatory bowel disease. From the 5' RACE reads, TCRdb lists one entry per CDR3 protein and no DNA. In all, the sample yields approximately 150,000 distinct CDR3 sequences. Sequences were obtained from blood. The receptors here all came from a human donor with ulcerative colitis or Crohn's disease, or a healthy co-twin of an affected twin (not recorded which).

The chain uses TRBV6-5 and TRBJ1-5; TCRdb calls TRBD1, which cannot be checked without DNA. Germline V gene data show CDR1 as MNHEY and CDR2 as SVGAGI. There are 13 residues in the CDR3. The CDR3 region is CASSFGGHQPQHF.

The rearrangement joins TRBV10-3 to TRBJ1-1; TCRdb proposes TRBD1, but this gene call is untestable without DNA. The CDR3 spans 15 residues. Germline CDR1 and CDR2: ENHRY and SYGVKD. CDR3 in amino acids: CAISDRTGEDTEAFF.

The J gene is TRBJ2-1, the V gene TRBV30; checking the TCRdb D call of TRBD1 is not possible without DNA. The CDR3 has 15 amino acids. The germline V gene encodes CDR1 GTSNPN and CDR2 SVGIG (reference sequence). The CDR3 sequence is CAWSVGQAGRGEQFF.

The V and J genes are TRBV20-1 and TRBJ2-1; with no DNA, the TCRdb D assignment of TRBD2 cannot be verified. CDR3 length: 14 amino acids. CDR1 DFQATT and CDR2 SNEGSKA come from the germline V gene (reference sequence). The CDR3 loop reads CSARNYGFYNEQFF.

The chain combines TRBV10-3 with TRBJ2-7; the D call from TCRdb, TRBD2, cannot be confirmed without DNA. Germline CDR1 reads ENHRY; CDR2 reads SYGVKD. The CDR3 is 15 residues long. The CDR3 loop is CAITPERSGENEQYF.

This sequence joins TRBV25-1 and TRBJ1-5; TCRdb lists TRBD1, though no DNA is available to test this call. Germline CDR1 reads MGHDK; CDR2 reads SYGVNS. The CDR3 length is 16 residues. CDR3 sequence: CASSGNRGVEDQPQHF.

The chain links TRBV10-3 to TRBJ2-7; the TRBD1 assignment by TCRdb is unverifiable without DNA. CDR1 is ENHRY, CDR2 SYGVKD, per germline. This CDR3 spans 13 amino acids. The CDR3 loop reads CAISPGTVYEQYF.

V gene TRBV4-1 combines with J gene TRBJ1-6; TCRdb lists TRBD1, though no DNA is available to test this call. The CDR3 loop spans 16 amino acids. CDR1 and CDR2 from the germline V gene are MGHRA and YSYEKL. CDR3 sequence: CASSTQGGSYNSPLHF.